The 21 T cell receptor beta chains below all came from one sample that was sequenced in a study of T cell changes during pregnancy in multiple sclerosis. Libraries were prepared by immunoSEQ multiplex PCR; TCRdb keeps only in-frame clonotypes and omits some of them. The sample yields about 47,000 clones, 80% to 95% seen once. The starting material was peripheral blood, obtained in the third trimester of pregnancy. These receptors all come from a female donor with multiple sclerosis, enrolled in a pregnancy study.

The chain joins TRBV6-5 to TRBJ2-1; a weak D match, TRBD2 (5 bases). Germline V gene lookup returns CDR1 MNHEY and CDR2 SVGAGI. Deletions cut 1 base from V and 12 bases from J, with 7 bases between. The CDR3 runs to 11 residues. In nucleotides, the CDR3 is TGTGCCAGCAGTTACTTAACTAGGCAGTTCTTC. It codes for CASSYLTRQFF.

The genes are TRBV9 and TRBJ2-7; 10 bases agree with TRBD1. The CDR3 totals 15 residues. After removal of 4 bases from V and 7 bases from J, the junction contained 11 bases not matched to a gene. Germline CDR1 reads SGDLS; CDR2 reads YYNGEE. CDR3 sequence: CASSPEGTGVSEQYF. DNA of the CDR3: TGTGCCAGCAGCCCGGAAGGGACAGGGGTTTCGGAGCAGTACTTC.

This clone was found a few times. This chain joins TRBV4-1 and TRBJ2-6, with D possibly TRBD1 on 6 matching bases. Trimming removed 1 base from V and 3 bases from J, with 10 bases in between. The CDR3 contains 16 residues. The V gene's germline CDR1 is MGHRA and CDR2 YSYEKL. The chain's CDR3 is CASSQVPGDGANVLTF. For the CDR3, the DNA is TGCGCCAGCAGCCAAGTCCCAGGGGATGGGGCCAACGTCCTGACTTTC.

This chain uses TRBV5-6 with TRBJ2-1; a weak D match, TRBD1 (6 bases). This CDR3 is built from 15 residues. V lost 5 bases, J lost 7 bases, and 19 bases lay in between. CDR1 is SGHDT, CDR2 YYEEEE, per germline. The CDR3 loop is CASSRQELERNEQFF. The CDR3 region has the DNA TGTGCCAGCAGTCGACAGGAGCTAGAAAGGAATGAGCAGTTCTTC.

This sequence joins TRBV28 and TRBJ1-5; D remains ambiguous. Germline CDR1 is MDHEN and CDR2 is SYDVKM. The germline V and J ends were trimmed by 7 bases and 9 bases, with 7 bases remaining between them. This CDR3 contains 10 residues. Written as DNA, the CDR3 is TGTGCCAGCACCCCGTGGCCCCAGCATTTT. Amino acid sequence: CASTPWPQHF.

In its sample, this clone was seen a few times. In nucleotides, the CDR3 is TGCAGCGCCCTCCCATTTATAGAAGCCTCGGACAATGAGCAGTTCTTC. This sequence encodes CSALPFIEASDNEQFF. The chain links TRBV29-1 to TRBJ2-1; no reliable D call. This CDR3 is 16 amino acids long. Germline assignment: CDR1 SQVTM and CDR2 ANQGSEA. Trimming removed 7 bases from V and 5 bases from J, with 24 bases in between.

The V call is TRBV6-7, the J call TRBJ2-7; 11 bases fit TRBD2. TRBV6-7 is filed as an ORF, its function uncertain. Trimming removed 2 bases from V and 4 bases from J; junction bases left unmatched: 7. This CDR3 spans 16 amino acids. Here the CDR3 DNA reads TGTGCCAGCAGTTACCCCCCCGGGACTAGCGGATACGAGCAGTACTTC. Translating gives CASSYPPGTSGYEQYF.

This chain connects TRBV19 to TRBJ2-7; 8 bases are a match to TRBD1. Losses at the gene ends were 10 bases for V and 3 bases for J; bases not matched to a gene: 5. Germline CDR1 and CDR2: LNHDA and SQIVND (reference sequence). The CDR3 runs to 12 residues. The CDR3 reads CATRGLNYEQYF. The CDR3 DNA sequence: TGTGCCACCAGGGGGCTTAACTACGAGCAGTACTTC.

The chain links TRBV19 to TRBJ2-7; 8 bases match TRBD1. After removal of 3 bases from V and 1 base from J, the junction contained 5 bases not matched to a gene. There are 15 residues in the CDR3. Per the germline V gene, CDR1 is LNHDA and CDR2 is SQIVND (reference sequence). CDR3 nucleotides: TGTGCCAGTAGTATTTTAGGACAGGGTTCCTACGAGCAGTACTTC. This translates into CASSILGQGSYEQYF. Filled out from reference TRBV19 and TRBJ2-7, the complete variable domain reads DGGITQSPKYLFRKEGQNVTLSCEQNLNHDAMYWYRQDPGQGLRLIYYSQIVNDFQKGDIAEGYSVSREKKESFPLTVTSAQKNPTAFYLCASSILGQGSYEQYFGPGTRLTVT.

CDR3 DNA: TGTGCCAGCAGCTTAACGGTGCTCGCGGGGTACAATGAGCAGTTCTTC. Protein: CASSLTVLAGYNEQFF. The rearrangement joins TRBV7-3 to TRBJ2-1, with D perhaps matching TRBD2 (6 bases). The V gene's germline CDR1 is SGHTA and CDR2 FQGTGA. The germline V and J ends were trimmed by 0 bases and 4 bases, with 13 bases remaining between them. The CDR3 sequence is 16 residues long.

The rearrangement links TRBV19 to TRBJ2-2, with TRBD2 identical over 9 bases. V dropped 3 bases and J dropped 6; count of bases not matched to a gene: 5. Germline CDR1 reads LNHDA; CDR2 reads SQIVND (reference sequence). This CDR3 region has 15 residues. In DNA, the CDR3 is TGTGCCAGTAGTATTTTAGCGGGAGTTGCCGGGGAGCTGTTTTTT. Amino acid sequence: CASSILAGVAGELFF.

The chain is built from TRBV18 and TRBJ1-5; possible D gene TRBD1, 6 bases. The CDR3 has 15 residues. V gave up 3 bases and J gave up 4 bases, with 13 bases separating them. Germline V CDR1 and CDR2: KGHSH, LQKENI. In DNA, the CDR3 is TGTGCCAGCTCACCTACAGGGTTAGAGAATCAGCCCCAGCATTTT. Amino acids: CASSPTGLENQPQHF.

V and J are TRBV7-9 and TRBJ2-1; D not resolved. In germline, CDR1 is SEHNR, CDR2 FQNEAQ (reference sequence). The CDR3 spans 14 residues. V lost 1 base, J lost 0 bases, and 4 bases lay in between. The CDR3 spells CASSLVGSYNEQFF. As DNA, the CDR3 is TGTGCCAGCAGCTTAGTCGGCTCCTACAATGAGCAGTTCTTC.

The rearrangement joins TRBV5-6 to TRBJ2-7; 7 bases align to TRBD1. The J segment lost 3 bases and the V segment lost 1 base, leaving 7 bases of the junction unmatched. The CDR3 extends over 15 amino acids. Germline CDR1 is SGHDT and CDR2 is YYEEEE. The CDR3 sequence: CASSLLTGIIYEQYF. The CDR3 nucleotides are TGTGCCAGCAGCTTGTTGACAGGGATTATCTACGAGCAGTACTTC.

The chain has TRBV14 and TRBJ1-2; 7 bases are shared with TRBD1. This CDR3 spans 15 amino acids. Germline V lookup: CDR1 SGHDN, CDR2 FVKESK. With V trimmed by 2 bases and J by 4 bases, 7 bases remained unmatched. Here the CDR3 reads CASSQLDRAFYGYTF. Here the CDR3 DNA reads TGTGCCAGCAGCCAACTCGACAGGGCGTTCTATGGCTACACCTTC.

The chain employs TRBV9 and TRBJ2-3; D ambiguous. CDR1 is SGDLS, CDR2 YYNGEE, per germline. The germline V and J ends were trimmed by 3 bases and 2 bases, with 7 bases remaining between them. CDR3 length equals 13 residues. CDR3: CASSEPITDTQYF. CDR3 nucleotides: TGTGCCAGCAGCGAGCCCATCACAGATACGCAGTATTTT. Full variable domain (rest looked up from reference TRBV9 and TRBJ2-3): DSGVTQTPKHLITATGQRVTLRCSPRSGDLSVYWYQQSLDQGLQFLIQYYNGEERAKGNILERFSAQQFPDLHSELNLSSLELGDSALYFCASSEPITDTQYFGPGTRLTVL.

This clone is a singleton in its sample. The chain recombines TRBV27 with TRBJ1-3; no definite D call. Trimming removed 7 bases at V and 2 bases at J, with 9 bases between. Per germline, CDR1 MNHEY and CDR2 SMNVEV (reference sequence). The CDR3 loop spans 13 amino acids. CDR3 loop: CASKLTAGNTIYF. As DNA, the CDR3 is TGTGCCAGCAAACTTACCGCTGGAAACACCATATATTTT.

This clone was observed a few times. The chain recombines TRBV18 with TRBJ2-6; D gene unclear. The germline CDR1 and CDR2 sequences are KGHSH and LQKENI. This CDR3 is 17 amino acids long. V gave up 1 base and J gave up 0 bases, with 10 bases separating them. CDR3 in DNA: TGTGCCAGCTCACCACGAGCTCAAGACTCTGGGGCCAACGTCCTGACTTTC. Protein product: CASSPRAQDSGANVLTF.

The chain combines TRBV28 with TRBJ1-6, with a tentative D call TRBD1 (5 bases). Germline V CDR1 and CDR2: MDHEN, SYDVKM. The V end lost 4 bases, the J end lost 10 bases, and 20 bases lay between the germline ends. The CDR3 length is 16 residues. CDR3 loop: CASSSPRTSHRSPLHF. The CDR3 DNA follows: TGTGCCAGCAGTTCACCGAGGACATCCCATCGGTCACCCCTCCACTTT.

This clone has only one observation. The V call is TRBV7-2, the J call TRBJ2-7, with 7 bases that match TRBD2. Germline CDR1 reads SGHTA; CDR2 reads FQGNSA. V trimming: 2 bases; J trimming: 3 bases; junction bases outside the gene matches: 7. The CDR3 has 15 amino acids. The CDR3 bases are TGTGCCAGCAGCTTATGGGGCGGGAGTAGCTACGAGCAGTACTTC. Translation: CASSLWGGSSYEQYF.

Here the CDR3 reads CASSFTGDYGYTF. CDR3 nucleotide sequence: TGTGCCAGCAGTTTTACAGGGGACTATGGCTACACCTTC. The chain is built from TRBV6-5 and TRBJ1-2; 7 nucleotides line up with TRBD1. J was trimmed by 3 bases and V by 4 bases; bases with no gene match: 2. The V gene's germline CDR1 is MNHEY and CDR2 SVGAGI. CDR3 size: 13 residues.